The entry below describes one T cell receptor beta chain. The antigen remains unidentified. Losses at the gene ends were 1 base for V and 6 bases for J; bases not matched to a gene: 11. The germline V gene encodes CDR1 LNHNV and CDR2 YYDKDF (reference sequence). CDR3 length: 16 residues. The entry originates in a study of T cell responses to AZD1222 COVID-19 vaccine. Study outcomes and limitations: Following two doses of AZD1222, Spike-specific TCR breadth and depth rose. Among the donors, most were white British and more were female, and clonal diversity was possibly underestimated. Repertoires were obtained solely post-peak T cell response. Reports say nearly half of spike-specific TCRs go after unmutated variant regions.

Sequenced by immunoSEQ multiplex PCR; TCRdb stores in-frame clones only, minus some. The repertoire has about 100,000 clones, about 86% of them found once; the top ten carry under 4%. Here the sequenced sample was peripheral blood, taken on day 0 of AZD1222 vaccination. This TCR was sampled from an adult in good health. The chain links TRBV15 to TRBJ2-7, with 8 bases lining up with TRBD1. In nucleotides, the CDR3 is TGTGCCACCAGCAGAGCCGCCCGGACAGGGTTGGGCGAGCAGTACTTC. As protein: CATSRAARTGLGEQYF.